The T cell receptor beta chain under discussion was sequenced for a study of spatial heterogeneity in lung cancer. Overall study context: Beta-chain sequences consistently outnumbered alpha-chain sequences in detection.

TCRdb passed the 5' RACE reads through MiXCR, listing each CDR3 protein once. The sample has 40,000 to 50,000 distinct CDR3 sequences, roughly 13% seen once. Study findings and constraints: Blood carried ubiquitous expanded tumor TCRs more at resection than follow-up.

Time point described: sample taken at primary tumor resection. Whole RNA from tumor, nontumor lung or frozen PBMC was sequenced unsorted. This clonotype was observed at least ten times. The target antigen is unknown. The origin of this receptor is a male donor with early-stage non-small cell lung cancer. The source was PBMCs, collected at surgery.

For the CDR3, the DNA is TGCGCCAGCAGCCCGGGACAGGGGGCCGGCTACGAGCAGTACTTC. It specifies CASSPGQGAGYEQYF. The J gene is TRBJ2-7, the V gene TRBV4-1, with 12 bases identical to TRBD1. Looked up from germline, CDR1 is MGHRA and CDR2 is YSYEKL. J lost 3 bases, V lost 4 bases, and 4 bases had no gene match. The length of the CDR3 is 15 residues.